This TCR beta chain came from a study of blood T cell repertoires in COVID-19. Overall study context: Acute-phase and convalescent COVID-19 samples originated in the United States, Italy and Spain. T cells, B-cell-depleted T cells, or PBMCs supplied cDNA or gDNA.

Per the study methods: Amplified reference gene primers provided the basis for estimating nucleated cell counts. TCRdb's table, derived via immunoSEQ multiplex PCR, lists solely in-frame clones and lacks some. V and J calls and clone size are as listed in that table; D and trimming were resolved from the DNA. The sample lists approximately 460,000 clones, 85% to 90% occurring once. Seattle enrolled patients during active infection and tracked them longitudinally. Losses at the gene ends were 11 bases for V and 9 bases for J; bases not matched to a gene: 9. This CDR3 has 14 residues. Germline lookup yields CDR1 MNHEY and CDR2 SVGAGI.

This receptor was taken from a young man with COVID-19, enrolled during active disease. V and J are TRBV6-5 and TRBJ1-6; 11 nucleotides match TRBD1. Sequencing was carried out using peripheral blood. This CDR3 is CAAGDRGNRSPLHF. The DNA of the CDR3 is TGTGCCGCGGGGGACAGGGGGAACCGTTCACCCCTCCACTTT.